Included here is one TCR beta chain sequence, with context. Antigen unknown. This sample is drawn from a study of human T cells and chemical hapten exposure. Turning to the study itself: Weekly administration of diphenylcyclopropenone to the scalp of patients continued throughout the roughly 24-week study. Study-wide results and caveats: TCRs above 1 in 1000 frequency did not change with DPC sensitization. A positive correlation with patch test score was found for PT1 expanded TCR counts.

As for time point: patch test 1, 2 weeks after DPC sensitization. Sample treatment: therapeutic diphenylcyclopropenone sensitization with weekly scalp DPC. Library preparation tagged each individual cDNA molecule with a unique molecular identifier. TCRdb re-called the RACE reads with MiXCR, one entry per CDR3 protein. The sample has fewer than 60,000 distinct CDR3 sequences, less than 9.5% seen once. This material consisted of whole blood, taken in connection with sensitization to the hapten diphenylcyclopropenone (DPC). This TCR came from a woman in her forties or fifties with alopecia areata. Some clones in this sample may be carry-over from other donors' samples.

The CDR3 region has the DNA TGTGCCAGCAGTGACCTAGCGGGAGGGTGGAGTGAGCAGTTCTTC. It specifies CASSDLAGGWSEQFF. V gene TRBV2 combines with J gene TRBJ2-1, with TRBD2 matching over 12 bases. The CDR3 has 15 residues. CDR1 and CDR2 (germline): SNHLY, FYNNEI. The junction had 6 bases not matched to a gene; V was cut back by 3 bases and J by 9 bases.